The clone carrying this T cell receptor (beta chain) was seen at least ten times. Antigen specificity is unknown. TCRdb re-analysed the RACE reads in MiXCR, keeping a single row per CDR3 protein. The repertoire includes about 87,000 distinct CDR3 sequences, around 10% of them detected once, and around 3.9% sits in the top ten. This record belongs to a study of human T cells and chemical hapten exposure. Study findings and constraints: High-frequency TCRs, those above 1 in 1000, stayed the same after DPC sensitization. In comparison with controls, expanded TCRs gave rise to a significantly larger number of large CDR3 similarity clusters.

Time point described: pre-sensitization, week 0. Indicated treatment: therapeutic diphenylcyclopropenone sensitization with weekly scalp DPC. Blood, whole and unfractionated, served as the source for total RNA extraction. Trimming pared 9 bases from V and 5 bases from J, leaving 16 bases between. CDR1 KGHSH and CDR2 LQKENI come from the germline V gene. This CDR3 has 13 amino acids. This TCR was recovered from a woman between 40 and 55 years old with alopecia areata. Some clones in this sample may be carry-over from other donors' samples. The sample was whole blood, taken in connection with sensitization to the hapten diphenylcyclopropenone (DPC). This chain links TRBV18 with TRBJ1-2, with D unresolved. The CDR3 loop reads CASSKSGEYGYTF. The CDR3 DNA sequence: TGTGCCAGTTCCAAATCTGGGGAGTATGGCTACACCTTC. The variable domain in full, with the rest retrieved from reference TRBV18 and TRBJ1-2, is NAGVMQNPRHLVRRRGQEARLRCSPMKGHSHVYWYRQLPEEGLKFMVYLQKENIIDESGMPKERFSAEFPKEGPSILRIQQVVRGDSAAYFCASSKSGEYGYTFGSGTRLTVV.